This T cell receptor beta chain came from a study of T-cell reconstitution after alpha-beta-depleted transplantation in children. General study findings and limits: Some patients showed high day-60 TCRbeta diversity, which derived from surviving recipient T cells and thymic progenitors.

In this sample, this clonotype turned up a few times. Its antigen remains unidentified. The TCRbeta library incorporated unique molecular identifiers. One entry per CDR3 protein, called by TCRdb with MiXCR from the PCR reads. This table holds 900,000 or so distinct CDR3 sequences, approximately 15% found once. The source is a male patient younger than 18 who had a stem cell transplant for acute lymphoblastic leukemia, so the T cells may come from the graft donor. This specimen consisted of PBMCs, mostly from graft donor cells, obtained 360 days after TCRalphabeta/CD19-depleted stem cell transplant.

The DNA of the CDR3 is TGCAGCGTTAGGGCGATCTCCTACGAGCAGTACTTC. Its protein is CSVRAISYEQYF. The chain recombines TRBV29-1 with TRBJ2-7; no definite D call. V lost 5 bases and J 0 bases, leaving 8 bases between the germline ends. The CDR3 is made up of 12 amino acids. Germline loops: CDR1 SQVTM, CDR2 ANQGSEA.